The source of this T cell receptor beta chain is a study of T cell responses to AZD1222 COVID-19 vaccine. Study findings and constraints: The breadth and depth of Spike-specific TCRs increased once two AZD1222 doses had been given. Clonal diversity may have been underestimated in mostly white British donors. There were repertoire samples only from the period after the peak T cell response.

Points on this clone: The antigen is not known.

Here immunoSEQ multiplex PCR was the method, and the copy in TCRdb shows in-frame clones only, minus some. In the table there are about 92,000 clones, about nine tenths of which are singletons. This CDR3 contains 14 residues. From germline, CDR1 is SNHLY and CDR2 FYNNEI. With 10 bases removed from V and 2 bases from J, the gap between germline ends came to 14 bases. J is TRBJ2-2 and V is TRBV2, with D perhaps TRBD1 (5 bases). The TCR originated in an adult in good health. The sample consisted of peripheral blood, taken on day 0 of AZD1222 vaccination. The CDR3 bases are TGTGCCACCACCAGGGTCTCCAACACCGGGGAGCTGTTTTTT. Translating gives CATTRVSNTGELFF.